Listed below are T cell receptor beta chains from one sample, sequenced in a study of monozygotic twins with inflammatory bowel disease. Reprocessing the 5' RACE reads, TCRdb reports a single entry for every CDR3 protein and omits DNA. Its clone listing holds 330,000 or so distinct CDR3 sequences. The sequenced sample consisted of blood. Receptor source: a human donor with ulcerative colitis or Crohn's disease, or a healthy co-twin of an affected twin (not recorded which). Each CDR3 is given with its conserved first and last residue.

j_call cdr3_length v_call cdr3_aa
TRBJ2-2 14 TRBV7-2 CASSLGLYTGELFF
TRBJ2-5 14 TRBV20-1 CSARLAGDQETQYF
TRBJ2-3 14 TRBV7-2 CASRRNLGMDTQYF
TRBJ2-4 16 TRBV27 CASRPHRDVGKNMQYF
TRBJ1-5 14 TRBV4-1 CASSQEGSNQPQHF
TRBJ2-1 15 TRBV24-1 CATSDGALSYNEQFF
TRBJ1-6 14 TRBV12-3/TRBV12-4 CASSFEGPNSPLHF
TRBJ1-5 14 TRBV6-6 CASSYDGDNQPQHF
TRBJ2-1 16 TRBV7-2 CASSLALQRSYNEQFF
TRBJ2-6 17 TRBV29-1 CSVPGGAGLVGANVLTF
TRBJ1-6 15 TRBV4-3 CASSQDLVRGAPLHF
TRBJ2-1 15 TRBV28 CASSLPLKGGDEQFF
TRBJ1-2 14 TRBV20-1 CSARGSRAEGGYTF
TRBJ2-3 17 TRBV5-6 CASSLETSGGSVDTQYF
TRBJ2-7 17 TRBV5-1 CASSRTRPGQGAHEQYF
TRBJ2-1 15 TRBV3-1 CATTLGTDSYNEQFF
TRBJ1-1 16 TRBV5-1 CASSLDGGPGNTEAFF
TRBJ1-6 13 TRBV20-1 CSAGGQNNSPLHF
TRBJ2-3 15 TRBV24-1 CATSDFGGVRDTQYF
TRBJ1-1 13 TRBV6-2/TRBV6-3 CASSLGQGGQAFF
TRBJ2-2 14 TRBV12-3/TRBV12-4 CASRVGRNTGELFF
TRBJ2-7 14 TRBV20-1 CSASGGGGSYEQYF
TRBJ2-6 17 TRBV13 CASSPHLYSSGANVLTF
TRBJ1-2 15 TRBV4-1 CASSQEGQGSYGYTF
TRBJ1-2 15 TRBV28 CASSPRGQGASGYTF
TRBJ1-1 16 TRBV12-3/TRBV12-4 CASSRRDRGVFAEAFF
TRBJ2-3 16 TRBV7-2 CASSLGSGGAVDTQYF
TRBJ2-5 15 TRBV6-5 CASSYRGQAAETQYF
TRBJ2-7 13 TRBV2 CASSGTGYYEQYF
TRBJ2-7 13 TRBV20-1 CSASQGDPYEQYF
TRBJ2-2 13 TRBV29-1 CSARLAGAGELFF
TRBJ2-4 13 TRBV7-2 CASSTTNKNIQYF
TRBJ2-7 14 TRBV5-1 CASSSGTGGNEQYF
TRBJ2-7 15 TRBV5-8 CASSLTGTDTYEQYF
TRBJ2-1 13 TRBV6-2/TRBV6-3 CATLRQGFDEQFF
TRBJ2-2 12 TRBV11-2 CATGTNTGELFF
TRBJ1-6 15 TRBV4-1 CASSQQQGLNSPLHF
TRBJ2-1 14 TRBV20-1 CSAPRREVWNEQFF
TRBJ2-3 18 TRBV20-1 CSARDLGQAGGATDTQYF
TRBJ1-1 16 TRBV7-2 CASSHRAGTLNTEAFF
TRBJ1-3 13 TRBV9 CASSVEPENTIYF
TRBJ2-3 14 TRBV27 CASSQNWGADTQYF
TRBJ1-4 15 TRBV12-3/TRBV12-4 CASSLGGYTNEKLFF
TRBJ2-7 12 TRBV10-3 CAMGTGNYEQYF